Listed here is a single T cell receptor beta chain. Antigen specificity is unknown. This sample was taken from a study of cytomegalovirus exposure and HLA in healthy donors. The study ran its PCR with 60 Vbeta and 13 Jbeta primers. Generated by immunoSEQ multiplex PCR, the TCRdb table keeps only in-frame clones and is missing some. The sample lists some 57,000 clones; 89% were seen once. Study findings and constraints: Sequencing artifact likely explains a cluster of highly shared sequence variants.

The sequence was obtained from a man in his thirties or forties in good health and CMV-seropositive. Sequenced material: PBMCs.

This CDR3 reads CASSGLAGRYNEQFF. The DNA for the CDR3 is TGTGCCAGCAGTGGCCTAGCGGGGAGATACAATGAGCAGTTCTTC. The chain recombines TRBV6-1 with TRBJ2-1; TRBD2 aligns across 9 bases. The V segment lost 4 bases and the J segment 4 bases; nucleotides outside the gene matches: 5. Germline assignment: CDR1 MNHNS and CDR2 SASEGT. The CDR3 consists of 15 residues.